These 28 T cell receptor beta chains share one sample of origin, sequenced in a study of beta chain features in type 1 diabetes. Expressed TCRB transcripts were sequenced because the isolated RNA had all been reverse transcribed beforehand. Profiled with immunoSEQ multiplex PCR; TCRdb holds only in-frame clones, not every one. Here the sample spans about 230,000 clones, over 8.5% being singletons. The sequenced sample consisted of naive CD4+ T cells from blood. The receptors come from a woman aged 18-35 years in good health.

This clone has just a few counts. The chain couples TRBV7-3 to TRBJ1-2, with D possibly matching TRBD1 (6 bases). The germline CDR1 and CDR2 sequences are SGHTA and FQGTGA. Trimming stripped 5 bases from V and 4 bases from J, with 14 bases between. This CDR3 is built from 14 residues. The CDR3 sequence is CASSLNQGSYGYTF. The CDR3 nucleotides are TGTGCCAGCAGCCTAAACCAGGGGTCCTATGGCTACACCTTC.

The chain is built from TRBV2 and TRBJ2-5; D gene uncertain. This CDR3 is 14 amino acids long. Germline V gene sequence: CDR1 SNHLY, CDR2 FYNNEI. Trimming removed 2 bases at V and 5 bases at J, with 12 bases between. The CDR3 DNA reads as TGTGCCAGCAGTGAAACGGTCGGGTTGGAGACCCAGTACTTC. Protein: CASSETVGLETQYF. Full variable domain (missing parts from reference TRBV2 and TRBJ2-5): EPEVTQTPSHQVTQMGQEVILRCVPISNHLYFYWYRQILGQKVEFLVSFYNNEISEKSEIFDDQFSVERPDGSNFTLKIRSTKLEDSAMYFCASSETVGLETQYFGPGTRLLVL.

This clone was seen at least ten times. CDR3 sequence (DNA): TGTGCCTGGAGCGAGGTGGGGGGTGAGCAGTTCTTC. Translation gives CAWSEVGGEQFF. The genes are TRBV30 and TRBJ2-1; TRBD2 might be the D (6 bases). CDR3 size: 12 residues. Germline loops: CDR1 GTSNPN, CDR2 SVGIG (reference sequence). V was clipped by 3 bases and J by 9 bases, with 12 bases between them.

The chain uses TRBV29-1 and TRBJ1-2; no clear D. The CDR3 contains 11 residues. The germline V and J ends were trimmed by 5 bases and 7 bases, with 11 bases remaining between them. From germline, CDR1 is SQVTM and CDR2 ANQGSEA. The CDR3 loop is CSVIPGSGYTF. The DNA of the CDR3 is TGCAGCGTTATCCCGGGATCTGGCTACACCTTC. Variable domain in full (rest from reference TRBV29-1 and TRBJ1-2): SAVISQKPSRDICQRGTSLTIQCQVDSQVTMMFWYRQQPGQSLTLIATANQGSEATYESGFVIDKFPISRPNLTFSTLTVSNMSPEDSSIYLCSVIPGSGYTFGSGTRLTVV.

This clone came up a few times. The V call is TRBV5-1, the J call TRBJ2-5; 10 nucleotides agree with TRBD2. The CDR3 extends over 16 amino acids. The J segment lost 4 bases and the V segment lost 5 bases, leaving 11 bases of the junction unmatched. CDR1 is SGHRS, CDR2 YFSETQ, per germline. This chain's CDR3 is CASSVSLAGVGETQYF. The CDR3 nucleotides are TGCGCCAGCAGTGTATCGCTAGCGGGAGTTGGAGAGACCCAGTACTTC.

Only a few counts were recorded for this clone. V is TRBV2 and J is TRBJ1-1; the D is unclear. CDR3 size: 14 residues. The germline V and J ends were trimmed by 6 bases and 5 bases, with 16 bases remaining between them. Looked up from germline, CDR1 is SNHLY and CDR2 is FYNNEI. The CDR3 spells CASSHPLRKTEAFF. Here the CDR3 DNA reads TGTGCCAGCAGCCACCCCCTGCGAAAAACTGAAGCTTTCTTT. The whole variable domain, remainder taken from reference TRBV2 and TRBJ1-1, is EPEVTQTPSHQVTQMGQEVILRCVPISNHLYFYWYRQILGQKVEFLVSFYNNEISEKSEIFDDQFSVERPDGSNFTLKIRSTKLEDSAMYFCASSHPLRKTEAFFGQGTRLTVV.

The genes are TRBV5-4 and TRBJ1-3; D gene unclear. Trimming left V 0 bases short and J 4 bases short, with 11 bases between. Germline assignment: CDR1 SGHNT and CDR2 YYREEE (reference sequence). The CDR3 contains 15 residues. The CDR3 loop reads CASSLDSGLGNTIYF. In nucleotides, the CDR3 is TGTGCCAGCAGCTTGGATAGCGGATTAGGAAACACCATATATTTT.

V usage is TRBV9 and J usage is TRBJ1-5; D gene unclear. The CDR3 runs 14 residues. V lost 3 bases and J 7 bases, leaving 14 bases between the germline ends. Per the germline V gene, CDR1 is SGDLS and CDR2 is YYNGEE. CDR3 protein: CASSAGGRGQPQHF. CDR3 sequence (DNA): TGTGCCAGCAGCGCCGGCGGACGAGGGCAGCCCCAGCATTTT.

There are a few counts of this clone. The chain is built from TRBV15 and TRBJ2-7; D perhaps matches TRBD2 (5 bases). Trimming removed 1 base from V and 5 bases from J, with 12 bases in between. This CDR3 has 14 amino acids. Looked up from germline, CDR1 is LNHNV and CDR2 is YYDKDF (reference sequence). DNA for the CDR3: TGTGCCACCAGCAGAGCGGGTTTTAGCGACGAGCAGTACTTC. It specifies CATSRAGFSDEQYF.

This clone was found a few times. The chain has TRBV30 and TRBJ2-1; TRBD2 agrees at 7 bases. The CDR3 consists of 14 residues. J was trimmed by 12 bases and V by 0 bases; bases with no gene match: 11. Germline CDR1 reads GTSNPN; CDR2 reads SVGIG (reference sequence). Here the CDR3 DNA reads TGTGCCTGGAGTGTACTCGCTAGCGGAGAAGGGCAGTTCTTC. Its translation: CAWSVLASGEGQFF.

This clone was detected many times. This CDR3 reads CASSHPTGSYGYTF. As DNA, the CDR3 is TGCGCCAGCAGCCACCCGACAGGTTCCTATGGCTACACCTTC. J is TRBJ1-2 and V is TRBV4-1; maybe TRBD1 (6 bases). Trimming stripped 3 bases from V and 4 bases from J, with 12 bases between. The germline CDR1 and CDR2 sequences are MGHRA and YSYEKL. The CDR3 runs 14 residues.

The chain carries TRBV30 and TRBJ1-2, with 9 nucleotides matching TRBD1. The CDR3 consists of 15 residues. J gave up 8 bases and V 3 bases, and 13 bases lay outside the gene matches. The germline gives CDR1 GTSNPN, CDR2 SVGIG (reference sequence). CDR3 sequence: CAWRMGQGLVYGYTF. The CDR3 DNA follows: TGTGCCTGGAGGATGGGACAGGGACTGGTCTACGGCTACACCTTC.

This clone was counted only a few times. V is TRBV14 and J is TRBJ1-2; 10 bases align to TRBD1. V lost 0 bases and J lost 2; bases outside the gene matches: 0. Germline V gene data show CDR1 as SGHDN and CDR2 as FVKESK. The CDR3 runs to 15 residues. The CDR3 here is CASSQETGGNYGYTF. CDR3 coding DNA: TGTGCCAGCAGCCAAGAGACAGGGGGCAACTATGGCTACACCTTC. Full variable domain (rest looked up from reference TRBV14 and TRBJ1-2): EAGVTQFPSHSVIEKGQTVTLRCDPISGHDNLYWYRRVMGKEIKFLLHFVKESKQDESGMPNNRFLAERTGGTYSTLKVQPAELEDSGVYFCASSQETGGNYGYTFGSGTRLTVV.

This clone was counted between two and nine times. The rearrangement uses TRBV9 and TRBJ2-3, with D possibly being TRBD2 (5 bases). Germline assignment: CDR1 SGDLS and CDR2 YYNGEE. CDR3 size: 17 residues. V lost 2 bases to trimming and J lost 2 bases, with 18 bases between them. The CDR3 loop reads CASSVDSRLTPTDTQYF. In DNA form, the CDR3 reads TGTGCCAGCAGCGTTGACTCCCGACTAACCCCCACAGATACGCAGTATTTT.

The V and J genes are TRBV27 and TRBJ2-7, with 7 nucleotides matching TRBD1. This CDR3 has 16 amino acids. Germline V lookup: CDR1 MNHEY, CDR2 SMNVEV (reference sequence). V lost 1 base and J lost 1; bases outside the gene matches: 7. CDR3 nucleotides: TGTGCCAGCAGTTTATATATCACAGGGGCGTCCTACGAGCAGTACTTC. Translated, it gives CASSLYITGASYEQYF.

The chain recombines TRBV4-2 with TRBJ1-2, with 7 bases aligning to TRBD1. The germline V gene has CDR1 LGHNA and CDR2 YNFKEQ. This CDR3 comprises 13 residues. With V trimmed by 6 bases and J by 4 bases, 5 bases remained unmatched. CDR3 residues: CASRQGQGYGYTF. CDR3 in DNA: TGTGCCAGCAGACAGGGGCAAGGCTATGGCTACACCTTC.

This chain uses TRBV4-2 with TRBJ2-3; 9 nucleotides agree with TRBD2. The CDR3 runs to 17 residues. Germline CDR1 LGHNA, CDR2 YNFKEQ. V lost 0 bases and J lost 4; bases outside the gene matches: 8. As DNA, the CDR3 is TGTGCCAGCAGCCAAGAACCTGCCGGCGGGAGGGCAGATACGCAGTATTTT. It encodes CASSQEPAGGRADTQYF.

The chain links TRBV7-6 to TRBJ2-6, with TRBD1 matching 9 bases. CDR3 length: 20 amino acids. J lost 0 bases, V lost 2 bases, and 11 bases had no gene match. In germline, CDR1 is SGHVS, CDR2 FNYEAQ. For the CDR3, the DNA is TGTGCCAGCAGCTTAAGGGGACAGGGAGCTGCCAACTCTGGGGCCAACGTCCTGACTTTC. It codes for CASSLRGQGAANSGANVLTF.

The CDR3 protein is CASSRQGAYGYTF. The CDR3 nucleotides are TGTGCCAGCAGTCGGCAGGGGGCCTATGGCTACACCTTC. The genes are TRBV25-1 and TRBJ1-2; 8 bases line up with TRBD1. Germline assignment: CDR1 MGHDK and CDR2 SYGVNS. This CDR3 comprises 13 residues. The ends lost 5 bases at V and 4 bases at J; junction bases unmatched: 3.

The genes are TRBV6-5 and TRBJ2-1; 7 bases fit TRBD2. Germline CDR1 MNHEY, CDR2 SVGAGI. The ends lost 2 bases at V and 8 bases at J; junction bases unmatched: 6. This CDR3 has 14 amino acids. The CDR3 is CASSYVTSLDEQFF. The CDR3 DNA is TGTGCCAGCAGTTACGTGACTAGCCTCGATGAGCAGTTCTTC.

A few counts support this clone. DNA of the CDR3: TGTGCCAGCAGCTTCCAGGGGCCTGAAGCTTTCTTT. Translating it yields CASSFQGPEAFF. The rearrangement links TRBV5-4 to TRBJ1-1; D perhaps matches TRBD1 (6 bases). This CDR3 is built from 12 residues. In germline, CDR1 is SGHNT, CDR2 YYREEE (reference sequence). The V end lost 2 bases, the J end lost 6 bases, and 8 bases lay between the germline ends.

This sequence joins TRBV2 and TRBJ2-5; D is possibly TRBD2 (5 bases). Germline CDR1 reads SNHLY; CDR2 reads FYNNEI. Deletions cut 6 bases from V and 4 bases from J, with 15 bases between. CDR3 length: 14 residues. This CDR3 is CASREVIRGETQYF. The CDR3 DNA sequence: TGTGCCAGCAGGGAGGTTATACGGGGAGAGACCCAGTACTTC. Variable domain in full (rest from reference TRBV2 and TRBJ2-5): EPEVTQTPSHQVTQMGQEVILRCVPISNHLYFYWYRQILGQKVEFLVSFYNNEISEKSEIFDDQFSVERPDGSNFTLKIRSTKLEDSAMYFCASREVIRGETQYFGPGTRLLVL.

This clone was observed a few times. The chain employs TRBV2 and TRBJ2-5; no clear D gene. The last part of the DNA fits TRBJ2-7 better; the J call may be wrong. The CDR3 is made up of 15 amino acids. The germline gives CDR1 SNHLY, CDR2 FYNNEI. The CDR3 coding sequence is TGTGCCAGCAGCCTAGACCGAAATGCAGCGAACGAGCAGTACTTC. This translates into CASSLDRNAANEQYF.

The chain recombines TRBV2 with TRBJ2-3, with D possibly TRBD1 on 5 matching bases. Deletions cut 2 bases from V and 6 bases from J, with 15 bases between. CDR3 length equals 15 residues. The germline gives CDR1 SNHLY, CDR2 FYNNEI. Written as DNA, the CDR3 is TGTGCCAGCAGTGAAAGACAGCACACATTGGATACGCAGTATTTT. Its protein product is CASSERQHTLDTQYF.

V and J are TRBV20-1 and TRBJ2-1; 7 bases agree with TRBD2. Trimming cost V 5 bases and J 10 bases; bases outside gene matches: 5. Germline values: CDR1 DFQATT, CDR2 SNEGSKA (reference sequence). This CDR3 region has 11 residues. The CDR3 nucleotides read TGCAGTGCTGGGGACTATCGGGAGCAGTTCTTC. Protein product: CSAGDYREQFF.

This clone was recorded a few times. The chain combines TRBV29-1 with TRBJ2-2; 7 bases are a match to TRBD2. Germline assignment: CDR1 SQVTM and CDR2 ANQGSEA. The junction had 10 bases not matched to a gene; V was cut back by 7 bases and J by 2 bases. The length of the CDR3 is 15 residues. CDR3 residues: CSARAASGNTGELFF. CDR3 sequence (DNA): TGCAGCGCCCGCGCAGCTAGCGGAAACACCGGGGAGCTGTTTTTT.

The V gene is TRBV30, the J gene TRBJ2-2; D uncertain. Trimming stripped 4 bases from V and 1 base from J, with 10 bases between. CDR1 and CDR2 (germline): GTSNPN, SVGIG (reference sequence). This CDR3 region has 14 residues. In nucleotides, the CDR3 is TGTGCCTGGATCCCTCTCCGGAACACCGGGGAGCTGTTTTTT. As protein: CAWIPLRNTGELFF.

This clone was seen more than once but under ten times. The genes are TRBV4-1 and TRBJ2-7; tentative D call: TRBD1 (6 bases). The germline V gene has CDR1 MGHRA and CDR2 YSYEKL. The CDR3 extends over 13 amino acids. Trimming cost V 4 bases and J 0 bases, with 7 bases left between them. The CDR3 DNA follows: TGCGCCAGCAGCCGGGACAACTCCTACGAGCAGTACTTC. Its translation: CASSRDNSYEQYF.